These T cell receptor beta chains were read from a single sample in a study of long-term antiretroviral therapy in people with HIV. Here immunoSEQ multiplex PCR was the method, and the copy in TCRdb shows in-frame clones only, minus some. The sample consists of approximately 27,000 clones, around 90% of them appearing once. Sequencing used unsorted PBMCs, obtained 1.8 years after starting antiretroviral therapy. Every receptor here comes from a woman aged 18-29 years with HIV. CDR3s include the opening cysteine and the closing phenylalanine or tryptophan. Fields, in order: V gene, D gene, clone size, J gene, CDR3 protein, CDR3 DNA. D genes are given only for firm matches. Clone sizes are given selectively: once, few, many, or a class where the clone is expanded.

V gene: TRBV6-6; D gene: -; clone size: -; J gene: TRBJ2-7; CDR3 protein: CASSSYYEQYF; CDR3 DNA: TGTGCCAGCAGTTCCTACTACGAGCAGTACTTC
V gene: TRBV30; D gene: -; clone size: -; J gene: TRBJ1-5; CDR3 protein: CAWSVLRGWQADQPQHF; CDR3 DNA: TGTGCCTGGAGTGTACTAAGAGGATGGCAGGCCGATCAGCCCCAGCATTTT
V gene: TRBV5-5; D gene: -; clone size: -; J gene: TRBJ2-1; CDR3 protein: CASSLVQGRYNEQFF; CDR3 DNA: TGTGCCAGCAGCTTGGTGCAGGGGAGGTACAATGAGCAGTTCTTC
V gene: TRBV27; D gene: TRBD1; clone size: -; J gene: TRBJ1-2; CDR3 protein: CASSNLGTDYGYTF; CDR3 DNA: TGTGCCAGCAGCAACTTGGGGACAGACTATGGCTACACCTTC
V gene: TRBV6-1; D gene: -; clone size: -; J gene: TRBJ1-5; CDR3 protein: CASSEIWQPNQPQHF; CDR3 DNA: TGTGCCAGCAGTGAAATCTGGCAGCCAAATCAGCCCCAGCATTTT
V gene: TRBV6-5; D gene: TRBD2; clone size: -; J gene: TRBJ2-1; CDR3 protein: CASSPWTSGGHEQFF; CDR3 DNA: TGTGCCAGCAGTCCGTGGACTAGCGGGGGACATGAGCAGTTCTTC
V gene: TRBV6-6; D gene: -; clone size: -; J gene: TRBJ2-5; CDR3 protein: CASRPLSRTGETQYF; CDR3 DNA: TGTGCCAGCAGACCTCTCAGCAGGACGGGAGAGACCCAGTACTTC
V gene: TRBV11-1; D gene: TRBD1; clone size: -; J gene: TRBJ2-2; CDR3 protein: CASSRIPGQADTGELFF; CDR3 DNA: TGTGCCAGCAGCCGGATACCGGGACAGGCTGACACCGGGGAGCTGTTTTTT
V gene: TRBV19; D gene: -; clone size: -; J gene: TRBJ1-5; CDR3 protein: CASNGGREQPQHF; CDR3 DNA: TGTGCCAGTAATGGTGGGCGAGAGCAGCCCCAGCATTTT
V gene: TRBV4-3; D gene: -; clone size: -; J gene: TRBJ2-3; CDR3 protein: CASSQASLSTDTQYF; CDR3 DNA: TGCGCCAGCAGCCAAGCGAGCTTAAGCACAGATACGCAGTATTTT
V gene: TRBV28; D gene: -; clone size: once; J gene: TRBJ2-7; CDR3 protein: CASCESGIRGEQYF; CDR3 DNA: TGTGCCAGCTGTGAGTCAGGGATTAGAGGCGAGCAGTACTTC
V gene: TRBV9; D gene: -; clone size: -; J gene: TRBJ1-2; CDR3 protein: CASSVEGGGFYGYTF; CDR3 DNA: TGTGCCAGCAGCGTAGAAGGGGGGGGGTTCTATGGCTACACCTTC
V gene: TRBV28; D gene: TRBD2; clone size: -; J gene: TRBJ2-7; CDR3 protein: CASSFKAGGLSYEQYF; CDR3 DNA: TGTGCCAGCAGTTTTAAAGCGGGAGGGCTTTCCTACGAGCAGTACTTC
V gene: TRBV27; D gene: TRBD2; clone size: -; J gene: TRBJ2-3; CDR3 protein: CASSPTVGGRGDTQYF; CDR3 DNA: TGTGCCAGCAGTCCCACGGTTGGGGGGAGGGGAGATACGCAGTATTTT
V gene: TRBV4-3; D gene: -; clone size: -; J gene: TRBJ1-6; CDR3 protein: CASSQEPPGGFGSPLHF; CDR3 DNA: TGCGCCAGCAGCCAAGAACCCCCGGGAGGGTTTGGTTCACCCCTCCACTTT